This T cell receptor beta chain was captured in a study of cytotoxic CD8 clonotypes in ibrutinib-treated CLL. Study outcomes and limitations: Sampling of sustained-remission and progressing patients occurred at differing times. Ibrutinib response saw clonality rise, and progression saw it return toward baseline.

The length of the CDR3 is 14 residues. Trimming took 1 base from V and 7 from J; bases not matched to a gene: 4. CDR1 and CDR2 from the germline V gene are MGHRA and YSYEKL. By sample fraction, this clone is medium-sized (0.01 to 0.1%). As yet, its antigen is unknown. Sequencing was performed with immunoSEQ multiplex PCR; in TCRdb, only in-frame clones are kept and a portion is missing. Altogether tens of thousands of clones are present, around 60% being singletons, with the ten largest covering roughly 20%. This chain joins TRBV4-1 and TRBJ1-2; 9 nucleotides agree with TRBD1. This sequence originates from a human donor with chronic lymphocytic leukemia. Material: PBMCs, obtained after 24 months of ibrutinib treatment. CDR3 residues: CASSQAGQGVGYTF. The CDR3 coding sequence is TGCGCCAGCAGCCAAGCGGGACAGGGAGTTGGCTACACCTTC.